These 21 T cell receptor beta chains originate from one sample sequenced in a study of T-cell memory formation after mild COVID-19. One entry per CDR3 protein, called by TCRdb with MiXCR from the 5' RACE reads. In the table there are almost 350,000 distinct CDR3 sequences, 20% to 25% of which are singletons. The sequencing input was PBMCs or a T cell subset sorted from them (not recorded which). These TCRs come from a young man who had mild COVID-19 (a few samples of this study predate the infection). Cell type and time point are not known.

In its sample, this clonotype was seen many times. The rearrangement joins TRBV7-3 to TRBJ2-3; perhaps TRBD2 as D (6 bases). This CDR3 has 13 residues. V dropped 3 bases and J dropped 6 bases, with 10 bases sitting between them. The germline CDR1 and CDR2 sequences are SGHTA and FQGTGA. This CDR3 is CASSLARGDTQYF. CDR3 bases: TGTGCCAGCAGCTTGGCCCGGGGGGATACGCAGTATTTT.

V usage is TRBV6-6 and J usage is TRBJ2-1; 7 bases align to TRBD1. Germline V gene sequence: CDR1 MNHNY, CDR2 SVGAGI (reference sequence). V lost 6 bases, J lost 6 bases, and 2 bases stayed unmatched. The CDR3 runs 12 residues. The CDR3 DNA reads as TGTGCCAGCAGACGACAGGGCAATGAGCAGTTCTTC. Translation gives CASRRQGNEQFF.

V and J are TRBV4-3 and TRBJ1-2, with D perhaps matching TRBD1 (5 bases). CDR3 size: 15 residues. V gave up 1 base and J gave up 2 bases, with 11 bases separating them. The germline CDR1 and CDR2 sequences are LGHNA and YSLEER. CDR3 sequence (DNA): TGCGCCAGCAGCCAAGTCAGGGAACTGAACTATGGCTACACCTTC. Translation gives CASSQVRELNYGYTF.

The chain couples TRBV5-1 to TRBJ2-6; 8 nucleotides match TRBD1. The ends lost 4 bases at V and 4 bases at J; junction bases unmatched: 4. This CDR3 has 15 residues. Germline V gene data show CDR1 as SGHRS and CDR2 as YFSETQ. The DNA of the CDR3 is TGCGCCAGCAGCCCGACAGGGGCCGGGGCCAACGTCCTGACTTTC. Its protein product is CASSPTGAGANVLTF.

This clonotype was seen only a few times. The CDR3 sequence: CASRAESGGASEQFF. The DNA for the CDR3 is TGTGCCAGCAGGGCTGAGAGCGGGGGGGCCAGTGAGCAGTTCTTC. V usage is TRBV6-5 and J usage is TRBJ2-1; 10 bases line up with TRBD2. Germline V gives CDR1 MNHEY, CDR2 SVGAGI. With V trimmed by 6 bases and J by 9 bases, 11 bases remained unmatched. The CDR3 sequence is 15 residues long.

V usage is TRBV20-1 and J usage is TRBJ2-3; D might be TRBD1 or TRBD2, each matching 6 bases. The CDR3 covers 15 residues. In germline, CDR1 is DFQATT, CDR2 SNEGSKA (reference sequence). V lost 5 bases and J lost 4, with 19 bases in between. CDR3 protein: CSAEEGGPIADTQYF. In DNA, the CDR3 is TGCAGTGCTGAGGAAGGGGGGCCTATCGCAGATACGCAGTATTTT.

This clonotype has a handful of counts. The genes are TRBV27 and TRBJ2-1; D is perhaps TRBD1 (6 bases). CDR1 and CDR2 (germline): MNHEY, SMNVEV (reference sequence). This CDR3 is 15 amino acids long. The V gene lost 3 bases and the J gene lost 4 bases, with 13 bases spanning the gap. The CDR3 region is CASSFGSGEYNEQFF. CDR3 DNA sequence: TGTGCCAGCAGTTTCGGGTCAGGGGAATACAATGAGCAGTTCTTC.

The gene calls are TRBV29-1 and TRBJ1-5; maybe TRBD1 (5 bases). Trimming left V 2 bases short and J 6 bases short, with 11 bases between. This CDR3 has 13 residues. CDR1 is SQVTM and CDR2 is ANQGSEA in the germline V gene. The DNA for the CDR3 is TGCAGCGTTGAACAGGGTGGTGGTCAGCCCCAGCATTTT. Its protein is CSVEQGGGQPQHF.

This clonotype has only a few counts. The chain links TRBV15 to TRBJ2-3; D remains unclear. V shed 1 base and J shed 2 bases, with 4 bases lying between them. This CDR3 has 13 amino acids. Per the germline V gene, CDR1 is LNHNV and CDR2 is YYDKDF (reference sequence). The CDR3 coding sequence is TGTGCCACCAGCAGAGTACTCACAGATACGCAGTATTTT. It specifies CATSRVLTDTQYF. Supplemented by reference TRBV15 and TRBJ2-3, the full variable domain reads DAMVIQNPRYQVTQFGKPVTLSCSQTLNHNVMYWYQQKSSQAPKLLFHYYDKDFNNEADTPDNFQSRRPNTSFCFLDIRSPGLGDTAMYLCATSRVLTDTQYFGPGTRLTVL.

At least ten counts were recorded for this clonotype. V gene TRBV15 combines with J gene TRBJ1-2, with 9 bases that match TRBD1. Germline V gives CDR1 LNHNV, CDR2 YYDKDF (reference sequence). The CDR3 sequence is 17 residues long. V dropped 0 bases and J dropped 1; count of bases not matched to a gene: 6. The CDR3 DNA follows: TGTGCCACCAGCAGAGATCTGGGACAGGGACTTAACTATGGCTACACCTTC. Amino acid sequence: CATSRDLGQGLNYGYTF.

The rearrangement links TRBV5-1 to TRBJ1-1; D might be TRBD1 (5 bases). The V gene lost 2 bases and the J gene lost 1 base, with 6 bases spanning the gap. Looked up from germline, CDR1 is SGHRS and CDR2 is YFSETQ. CDR3 length equals 13 residues. The CDR3 nucleotides read TGCGCCAGCAGCTTTGGGGCGAACACTGAAGCTTTCTTT. Protein product: CASSFGANTEAFF.

There are a few counts of this clonotype. V and J are TRBV20-1 and TRBJ2-1; 8 positions match TRBD2. The junction had 10 bases not matched to a gene; V was cut back by 4 bases and J by 8 bases. CDR3 size: 14 residues. The germline V gene encodes CDR1 DFQATT and CDR2 SNEGSKA (reference sequence). CDR3 in amino acids: CSATESGGLYEQFF. The CDR3 DNA follows: TGCAGTGCTACGGAGAGCGGGGGCCTTTATGAGCAGTTCTTC.

This sequence joins TRBV5-1 and TRBJ2-2, with 11 bases that match TRBD1. CDR3 length equals 16 residues. V lost 4 bases, J lost 5 bases, and 7 bases stayed unmatched. Germline CDR1 and CDR2: SGHRS and YFSETQ. CDR3 sequence (DNA): TGCGCCAGCAGCCCTGGACAGGGGGCGCAGACCGGGGAGCTGTTTTTT. This sequence encodes CASSPGQGAQTGELFF.

The genes are TRBV11-2 and TRBJ2-3; the D is unclear. V shed 2 bases and J shed 6 bases, with 21 bases lying between them. The CDR3 length is 17 residues. CDR1 is SGHAT and CDR2 is FQNNGV in the germline V gene. CDR3 region: CASSLPPFGRLFDTQYF. The CDR3 DNA is TGTGCCAGCAGCTTACCCCCTTTTGGAAGGTTATTCGATACGCAGTATTTT.

This clonotype came up a few times. V is TRBV20-1 and J is TRBJ1-5, with D perhaps TRBD1 (5 bases). This CDR3 comprises 13 residues. Germline V gene lookup returns CDR1 DFQATT and CDR2 SNEGSKA (reference sequence). Trimming took off 6 bases at V and 1 base at J, with 10 bases between the two ends. CDR3 nucleotide sequence: TGCAGTGCAGCGACAGTAAGCAATCAGCCCCAGCATTTT. Amino acids: CSAATVSNQPQHF.

This clonotype was detected only a few times. The V and J genes are TRBV7-9 and TRBJ2-7, with 7 bases matching TRBD1. CDR1 SEHNR and CDR2 FQNEAQ come from the germline V gene (reference sequence). The CDR3 consists of 13 residues. J lost 4 bases, V lost 5 bases, and 5 bases had no gene match. CDR3 loop: CASSQGDRYEQYV. CDR3 nucleotides: TGTGCCAGCAGCCAGGGGGACCGATACGAGCAGTACGTC.

The chain has TRBV5-6 and TRBJ2-3, with 9 positions matching TRBD2. The ends lost 1 base at V and 5 bases at J; junction bases unmatched: 11. Germline V gene data show CDR1 as SGHDT and CDR2 as YYEEEE. This CDR3 spans 17 amino acids. CDR3 sequence (DNA): TGTGCCAGCAGCTTGAGCGGCGGGGGGGCCGAAGGAGATACGCAGTATTTT. This sequence encodes CASSLSGGGAEGDTQYF.

This clonotype was recorded a few times. The chain employs TRBV7-3 and TRBJ2-7; TRBD1 matches at 7 bases. Germline V CDR1 and CDR2: SGHTA, FQGTGA. CDR3 length: 13 residues. V shed 5 bases, J shed 6 bases, and the junction held 7 bases outside the gene matches. In nucleotides, the CDR3 is TGTGCCAGCAGCCCCGGGGACAGTGCCGAGCAGTACTTC. Translated: CASSPGDSAEQYF.

V gene TRBV2 combines with J gene TRBJ2-7, with 7 bases lining up with TRBD2. V dropped 0 bases and J dropped 6; count of bases not matched to a gene: 2. The V gene's germline CDR1 is SNHLY and CDR2 FYNNEI. The CDR3 sequence is 13 residues long. The CDR3 here is CASSEAPGGEQYF. The DNA for the CDR3 is TGTGCCAGCAGTGAAGCGCCGGGGGGCGAGCAGTACTTC.

This clonotype was seen a few times. The chain links TRBV3-1 to TRBJ2-3; D gene uncertain. The CDR3 covers 17 residues. The V end lost 2 bases, the J end lost 0 bases, and 15 bases lay between the germline ends. Germline lookup yields CDR1 LGHDT and CDR2 YNNKEL (reference sequence). The chain's CDR3 is CASSQFPEALSTDTQYF. DNA of the CDR3: TGTGCCAGCAGCCAATTCCCAGAAGCCCTTAGCACAGATACGCAGTATTTT.

The genes are TRBV12-3 or TRBV12-4 and TRBJ1-5; the D is unclear. This CDR3 is 15 amino acids long. The V gene lost 6 bases and the J gene lost 3 bases, with 15 bases spanning the gap. The CDR3 nucleotides read TGTGCCAGCAGCCTGAGTGGGCAGTACAATCAGCCCCAGCATTTT. Encoded protein: CASSLSGQYNQPQHF.